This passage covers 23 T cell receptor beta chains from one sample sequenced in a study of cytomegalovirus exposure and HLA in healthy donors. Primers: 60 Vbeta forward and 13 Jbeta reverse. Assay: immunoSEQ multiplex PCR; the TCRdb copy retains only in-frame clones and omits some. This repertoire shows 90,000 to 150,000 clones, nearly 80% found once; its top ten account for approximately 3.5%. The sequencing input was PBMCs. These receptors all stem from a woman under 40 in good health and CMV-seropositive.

Here the CDR3 reads CASSRTSGGVLDTQYF. The CDR3, as DNA: TGTGCCAGCAGCCGGACTAGCGGGGGTGTTCTCGATACGCAGTATTTT. V gene TRBV7-6 combines with J gene TRBJ2-3, with 13 bases that match TRBD2. Germline lookup yields CDR1 SGHVS and CDR2 FNYEAQ. This CDR3 has 16 amino acids. V was clipped by 5 bases and J by 6 bases; unmatched bases: 8. Full variable domain (outside the CDR3, taken from reference TRBV7-6 and TRBJ2-3): GAGVSQSPRYKVTKRGQDVALRCDPISGHVSLYWYRQALGQGPEFLTYFNYEAQQDKSGLPNDRFSAERPEGSISTLTIQRTEQRDSAMYRCASSRTSGGVLDTQYFGPGTRLTVL.

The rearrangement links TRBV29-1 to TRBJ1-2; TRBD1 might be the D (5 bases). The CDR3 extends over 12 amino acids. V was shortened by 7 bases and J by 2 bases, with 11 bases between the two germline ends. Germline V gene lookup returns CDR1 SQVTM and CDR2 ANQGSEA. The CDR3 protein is CSADRENYGYTF. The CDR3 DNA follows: TGCAGCGCCGACAGAGAGAACTATGGCTACACCTTC. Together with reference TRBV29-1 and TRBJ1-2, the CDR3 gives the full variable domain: SAVISQKPSRDICQRGTSLTIQCQVDSQVTMMFWYRQQPGQSLTLIATANQGSEATYESGFVIDKFPISRPNLTFSTLTVSNMSPEDSSIYLCSADRENYGYTFGSGTRLTVV.

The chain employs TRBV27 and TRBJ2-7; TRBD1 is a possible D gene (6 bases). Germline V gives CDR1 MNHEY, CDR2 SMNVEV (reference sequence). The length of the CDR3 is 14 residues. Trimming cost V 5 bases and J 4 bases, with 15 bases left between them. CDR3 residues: CASSLQGLGYEQYF. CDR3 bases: TGTGCCAGCAGTCTACAGGGCCTTGGATACGAGCAGTACTTC.

In nucleotides, the CDR3 is TGTGCCTGGACCCCCAAGGGGCAGATTAATTCACCCCTCCACTTT. Translation: CAWTPKGQINSPLHF. This chain links TRBV30 with TRBJ1-6; D is possibly TRBD1 (5 bases). The CDR3 contains 15 residues. Deletions cut 4 bases from V and 6 bases from J, with 16 bases between. Looked up from germline, CDR1 is GTSNPN and CDR2 is SVGIG (reference sequence).

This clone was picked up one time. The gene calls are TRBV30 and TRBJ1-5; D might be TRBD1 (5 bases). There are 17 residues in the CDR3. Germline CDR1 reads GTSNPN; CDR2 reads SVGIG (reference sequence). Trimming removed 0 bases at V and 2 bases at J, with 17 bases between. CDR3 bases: TGTGCCTGGAGTGTACTTGGGGCGCAGGTTGGCAATCAGCCCCAGCATTTT. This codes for CAWSVLGAQVGNQPQHF. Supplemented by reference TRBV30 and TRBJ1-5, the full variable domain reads SQTIHQWPATLVQPVGSPLSLECTVEGTSNPNLYWYRQAAGRGLQLLFYSVGIGQISSEVPQNLSASRPQDRQFILSSKKLLLSDSGFYLCAWSVLGAQVGNQPQHFGDGTRLSIL.

CDR3 DNA sequence: TGCAGTGCCCCGATACAGGGGATCATATATTTT. Its translation: CSAPIQGIIYF. This rearrangement joins TRBV20-1 to TRBJ1-3, with 7 bases matching TRBD1. CDR1 is DFQATT and CDR2 is SNEGSKA in the germline V gene (reference sequence). This CDR3 is 11 amino acids long. With 6 bases clipped from V and 12 bases from J, the junction kept 8 bases outside the gene matches.

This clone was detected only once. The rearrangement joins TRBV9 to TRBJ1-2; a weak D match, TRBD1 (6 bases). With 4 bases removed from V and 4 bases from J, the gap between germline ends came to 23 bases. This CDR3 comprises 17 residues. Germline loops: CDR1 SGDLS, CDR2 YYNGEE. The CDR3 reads CASSTRVLGGQGYGYTF. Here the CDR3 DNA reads TGTGCCAGCAGCACTAGGGTTCTCGGGGGGCAGGGCTATGGCTACACCTTC. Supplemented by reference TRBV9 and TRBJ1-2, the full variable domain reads DSGVTQTPKHLITATGQRVTLRCSPRSGDLSVYWYQQSLDQGLQFLIQYYNGEERAKGNILERFSAQQFPDLHSELNLSSLELGDSALYFCASSTRVLGGQGYGYTFGSGTRLTVV.

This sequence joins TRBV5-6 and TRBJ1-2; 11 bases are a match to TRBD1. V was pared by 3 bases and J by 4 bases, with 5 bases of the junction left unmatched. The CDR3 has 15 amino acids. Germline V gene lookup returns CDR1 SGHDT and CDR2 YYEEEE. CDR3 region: CASSSGQGAVYGYTF. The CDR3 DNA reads TGTGCCAGCAGCTCCGGACAGGGGGCCGTCTATGGCTACACCTTC.

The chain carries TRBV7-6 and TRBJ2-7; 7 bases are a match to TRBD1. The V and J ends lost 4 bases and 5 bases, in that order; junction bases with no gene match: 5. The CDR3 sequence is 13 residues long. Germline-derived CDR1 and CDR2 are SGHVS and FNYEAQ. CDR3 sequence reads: CASSSDRVDEQYF. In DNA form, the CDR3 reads TGTGCCAGCAGCTCCGACAGGGTCGACGAGCAGTACTTC.

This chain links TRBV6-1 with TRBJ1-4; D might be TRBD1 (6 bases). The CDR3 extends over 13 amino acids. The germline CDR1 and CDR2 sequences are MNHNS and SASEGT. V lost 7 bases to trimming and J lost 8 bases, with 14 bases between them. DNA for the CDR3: TGTGCCAGCAACCGACAGGAGTCCGAAAAACTGTTTTTT. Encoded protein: CASNRQESEKLFF.

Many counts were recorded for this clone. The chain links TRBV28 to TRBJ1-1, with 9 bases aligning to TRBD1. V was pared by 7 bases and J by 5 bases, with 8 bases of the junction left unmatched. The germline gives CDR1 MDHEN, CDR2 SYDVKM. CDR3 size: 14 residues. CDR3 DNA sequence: TGTGCCAGCAACCCTATACAGGGGGCGACTGAAGCTTTCTTT. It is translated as CASNPIQGATEAFF.

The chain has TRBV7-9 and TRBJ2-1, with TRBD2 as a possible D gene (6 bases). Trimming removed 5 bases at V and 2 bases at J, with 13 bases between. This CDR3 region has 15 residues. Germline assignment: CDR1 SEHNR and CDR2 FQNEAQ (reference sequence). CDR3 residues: CASSPTPGAYNEQFF. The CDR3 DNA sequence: TGTGCCAGCAGCCCGACCCCGGGGGCCTACAATGAGCAGTTCTTC.

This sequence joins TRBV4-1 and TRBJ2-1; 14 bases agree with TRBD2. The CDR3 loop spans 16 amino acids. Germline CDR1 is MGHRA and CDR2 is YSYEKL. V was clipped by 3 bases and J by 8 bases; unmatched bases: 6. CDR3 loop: CASSHRLAGGLDEQFF. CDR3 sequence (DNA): TGCGCCAGCAGCCACCGACTAGCGGGGGGGCTGGATGAGCAGTTCTTC.

CDR3 bases: TGTGCCAGCAGCTTGGAGACAGGGGTCCAGTACTTC. Translated, it gives CASSLETGVQYF. V is TRBV5-5 and J is TRBJ2-5; the match to TRBD1 covers 8 bases. Germline values: CDR1 SGHKS, CDR2 YYEKEE (reference sequence). The CDR3 length is 12 residues. V was clipped by 0 bases and J by 10 bases; unmatched bases: 2.

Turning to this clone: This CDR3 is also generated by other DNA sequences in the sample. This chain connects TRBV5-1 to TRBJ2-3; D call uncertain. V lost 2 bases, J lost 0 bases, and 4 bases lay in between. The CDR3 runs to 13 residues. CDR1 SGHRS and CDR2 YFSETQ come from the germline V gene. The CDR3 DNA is TGCGCCAGCAGCTTAACTAGCACAGATACGCAGTATTTT. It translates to CASSLTSTDTQYF.

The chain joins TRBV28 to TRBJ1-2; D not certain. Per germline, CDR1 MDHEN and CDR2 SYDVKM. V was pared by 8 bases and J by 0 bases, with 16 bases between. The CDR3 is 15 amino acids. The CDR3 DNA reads TGTGCCAGCCGCAAGCCGATTACAGCTAACTATGGCTACACCTTC. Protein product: CASRKPITANYGYTF.

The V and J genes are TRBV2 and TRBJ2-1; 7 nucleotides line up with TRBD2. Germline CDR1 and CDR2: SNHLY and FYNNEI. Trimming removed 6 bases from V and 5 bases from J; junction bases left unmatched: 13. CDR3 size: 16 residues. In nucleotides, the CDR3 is TGTGCCAGCAGGCGGAGGGTGGCTAGCGGTAACAATGAGCAGTTCTTC. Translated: CASRRRVASGNNEQFF.

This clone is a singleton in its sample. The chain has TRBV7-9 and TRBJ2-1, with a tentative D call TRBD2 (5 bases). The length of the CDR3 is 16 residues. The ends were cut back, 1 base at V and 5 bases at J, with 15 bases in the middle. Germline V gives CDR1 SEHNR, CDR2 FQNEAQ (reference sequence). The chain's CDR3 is CASSLGRAPANNEQFF. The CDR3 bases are TGTGCCAGCAGCTTAGGGCGGGCCCCTGCTAACAATGAGCAGTTCTTC.

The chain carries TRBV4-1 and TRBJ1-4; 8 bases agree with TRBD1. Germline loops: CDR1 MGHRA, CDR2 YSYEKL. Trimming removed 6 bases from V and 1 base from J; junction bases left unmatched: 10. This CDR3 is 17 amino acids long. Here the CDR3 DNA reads TGCGCCAGCAGGCGATCACCAGACAGGGGAACTAATGAAAAACTGTTTTTT. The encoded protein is CASRRSPDRGTNEKLFF.

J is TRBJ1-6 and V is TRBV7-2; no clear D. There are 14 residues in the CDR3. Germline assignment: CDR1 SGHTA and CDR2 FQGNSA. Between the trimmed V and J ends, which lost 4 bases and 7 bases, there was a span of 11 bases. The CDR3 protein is CASSYLGWNSPLHF. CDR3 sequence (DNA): TGTGCCAGCAGCTACCTCGGTTGGAATTCACCCCTCCACTTT.

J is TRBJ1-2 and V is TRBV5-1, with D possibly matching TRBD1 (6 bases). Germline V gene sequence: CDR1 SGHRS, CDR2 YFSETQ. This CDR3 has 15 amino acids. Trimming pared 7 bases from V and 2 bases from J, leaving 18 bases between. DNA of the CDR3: TGCGCCAGCGGTTTGGGGGGGCGGAGCAACTATGGCTACACCTTC. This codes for CASGLGGRSNYGYTF.

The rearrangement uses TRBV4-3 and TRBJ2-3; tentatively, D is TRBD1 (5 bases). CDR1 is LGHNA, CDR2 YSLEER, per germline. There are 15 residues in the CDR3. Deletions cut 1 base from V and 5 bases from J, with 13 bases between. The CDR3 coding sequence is TGCGCCAGCAGCCAAGCCGCGCAGGGAAAAGATACGCAGTATTTT. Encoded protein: CASSQAAQGKDTQYF.

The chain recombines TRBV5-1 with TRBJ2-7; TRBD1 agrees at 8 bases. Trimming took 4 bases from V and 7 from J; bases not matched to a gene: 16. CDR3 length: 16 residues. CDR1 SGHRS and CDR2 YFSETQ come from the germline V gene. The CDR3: CASSPRGDRGLGEQYF. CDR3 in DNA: TGCGCCAGCAGCCCCAGGGGTGACAGGGGCCTAGGGGAGCAGTACTTC.